These T cell receptor beta chains were read from a single sample in a study of cytomegalovirus exposure and HLA in healthy donors. Sequencing used immunoSEQ multiplex PCR; TCRdb keeps in-frame clones, though not all of them. The table includes under 95,000 clones, roughly 91% detected once. The specimen sequenced was PBMCs. These receptors all stem from a man under 40 in good health and CMV-seronegative. Each CDR3 is given with its conserved first and last residue. D genes are given only for firm matches. Only part of the rows carry a size: once, few, many, or a class if the clone is expanded.

>NA|NA|TRBV6-1|TRBJ2-3
TGTGCCAGCAGTGAATCGTTATACACTCAGAGGGCCAGTAGGACAGATACGCAGTATTTT
CASSESLYTQRASRTDTQYF
>NA|NA|TRBV6-1|TRBJ1-1
TGTGCCAGCAGTGAAGATTGGTGGCGGGGCACTGAAGCCTTCTTT
CASSEDWWRGTEAFF
>TRBD2|NA|TRBV27|TRBJ2-1
TGTGCCAGCAGTTTTCTAGCGGGGGGCAATGAGCAGTTCTTC
CASSFLAGGNEQFF
>NA|NA|TRBV5-1|TRBJ1-5
TGCGCCAGCAGCTTGGGGCCGGGGGATCAGCCCCAGCATTTT
CASSLGPGDQPQHF
>NA|NA|TRBV19|TRBJ1-2
TGTGCCAGTAGCCGGGACACTGCTAACTATGGCTACACCTTC
CASSRDTANYGYTF
>TRBD1|NA|TRBV6-4|TRBJ2-1
TGTGCCAGCAGTGACTCAGAGGGGGCCTCAAATGAGCAGTTCTTC
CASSDSEGASNEQFF
>TRBD2|NA|TRBV5-1|TRBJ2-7
TGCGCCTCCCGTAACGGGGGGGAAGGGGTTTACGAGCAGTACTTC
CASRNGGEGVYEQYF
>TRBD1|once|TRBV10-3|TRBJ2-1
TGTGCCATCAGTGCAGCCGGGACAGATTCGATTTTCTCCTACAATGAGCAGTTCTTC
CAISAAGTDSIFSYNEQFF
>NA|NA|TRBV6-4|TRBJ2-3
TGTGCCAGCAGTGACAGGGAGACAGATACGCAGTATTTT
CASSDRETDTQYF
>NA|NA|TRBV5-6|TRBJ1-2
TGTGCCAGCAGCGGAAAGGGGGACTATGGCTACACCTTC
CASSGKGDYGYTF
>NA|NA|TRBV28|TRBJ2-7
TGTGCCAGCGGGGCCCGGGTTGGTGTCTACGAGCAGTACTTC
CASGARVGVYEQYF
>NA|NA|TRBV27|TRBJ2-1
TGTGCCAGCAGCTTGGACAGCTCCTACAATGAGCAGTTCTTC
CASSLDSSYNEQFF
>NA|NA|TRBV19|TRBJ1-5
TGTGCCAGTAGTCGGGCAGGGGAGTCGGGGCAGCCCCAGCATTTT
CASSRAGESGQPQHF
>NA|NA|TRBV7-2|TRBJ2-7
TGTGCCAGCAGCGACCCTGACTACGGCGAGCAGTACTTC
CASSDPDYGEQYF
>NA|NA|TRBV11-2|TRBJ2-1
TGTGCCAGCAGCTTAGTGGAGGGGAATGAGCAGTTCTTC
CASSLVEGNEQFF
>TRBD2|NA|TRBV6-7|TRBJ2-1
TGTGCCAGCAGTTACCCGACGGGACTAGCGGATAATGAGCAGTTCTTC
CASSYPTGLADNEQFF
>TRBD1|NA|TRBV2|TRBJ2-7
TGTGCCAGCAGTGAATCTTCCAGGGGGTCCTACGAGCAGTACTTC
CASSESSRGSYEQYF
>NA|NA|TRBV7-3|TRBJ2-1
TGTGCCAGCAGCTCGCAGGCTACCCTTAACAATGAGCAGTTCTTC
CASSSQATLNNEQFF
>TRBD2|once|TRBV19|TRBJ2-3
TGTGCCAGTAGCAAAGCGGGAGACCCGGCGGTAGATACGCAGTATTTT
CASSKAGDPAVDTQYF
>TRBD1|NA|TRBV11-3|TRBJ2-5
TGTGCCAGCAGCTTTGGGACAGGGGTTCAAGAGACCCAGTACTTC
CASSFGTGVQETQYF
>TRBD1|NA|TRBV2|TRBJ2-1
TGTGCCAGCAGCGGACAGGGTATTAGGGAGGCGCAGTTCTTC
CASSGQGIREAQFF
>NA|NA|TRBV28|TRBJ2-3
TGTGCCAGCAGTTTCCCCCGGACTATTACAGATACGCAGTATTTT
CASSFPRTITDTQYF
>TRBD1|NA|TRBV7-7|TRBJ2-5
TGTGCTAGCAGCCCGGGACAGGGGGCATGGGAGACCCAGTACTTC
CASSPGQGAWETQYF
>TRBD1|NA|TRBV5-4|TRBJ2-2
TGTGCCAGCAGCCATGGACAGGGGGCGGTTACCGGGGAGCTGTTTTTT
CASSHGQGAVTGELFF
>NA|few|TRBV7-9|TRBJ1-1
TGTGCCAGCAGCTCGTGGCCAGAAGCTTTCTTT
CASSSWPEAFF
>NA|NA|TRBV25-1|TRBJ1-2
TGTGCCAGCAGTGGCCAGGGGAGTAGGTATGGCTACACCTTC
CASSGQGSRYGYTF
>TRBD1|once|TRBV6-5|TRBJ2-1
TGTGCCAGCAGTTACTCGATCCGGACAGGCAATGAGCAGTTCTTC
CASSYSIRTGNEQFF
>NA|once|TRBV5-1|TRBJ2-3
TGCGCCAGCAGCTTCCGCCGGGACTCCACCACAGATACGCAGTATTTT
CASSFRRDSTTDTQYF
>NA|NA|TRBV2|TRBJ1-2
TGTGCCAGCAGCCTACAGGACGTGAGCTATGGCTACACCTTC
CASSLQDVSYGYTF
>NA|NA|TRBV2|TRBJ2-6
TGTGCCAGCAGTGAATACAGGTCCGGGGCCAACGTCCTGACTTTC
CASSEYRSGANVLTF